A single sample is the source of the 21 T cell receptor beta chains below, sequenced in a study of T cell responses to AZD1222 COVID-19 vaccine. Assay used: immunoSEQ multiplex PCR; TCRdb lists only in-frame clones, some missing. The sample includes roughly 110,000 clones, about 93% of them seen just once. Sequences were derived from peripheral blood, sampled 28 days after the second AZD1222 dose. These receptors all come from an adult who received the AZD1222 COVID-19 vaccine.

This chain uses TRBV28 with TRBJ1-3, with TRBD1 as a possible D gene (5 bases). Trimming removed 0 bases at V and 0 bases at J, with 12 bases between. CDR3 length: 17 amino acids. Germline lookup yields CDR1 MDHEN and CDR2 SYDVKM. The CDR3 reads CASSLWGGGNSGNTIYF. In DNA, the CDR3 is TGTGCCAGCAGTTTATGGGGGGGAGGGAACTCTGGAAACACCATATATTTT.

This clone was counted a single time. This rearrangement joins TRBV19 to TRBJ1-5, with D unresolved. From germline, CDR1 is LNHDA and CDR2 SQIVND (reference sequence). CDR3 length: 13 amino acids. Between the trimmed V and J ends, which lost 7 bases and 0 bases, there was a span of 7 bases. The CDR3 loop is CASMISSNQPQHF. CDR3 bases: TGTGCCAGTATGATATCTAGCAATCAGCCCCAGCATTTT. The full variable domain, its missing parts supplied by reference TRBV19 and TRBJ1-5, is DGGITQSPKYLFRKEGQNVTLSCEQNLNHDAMYWYRQDPGQGLRLIYYSQIVNDFQKGDIAEGYSVSREKKESFPLTVTSAQKNPTAFYLCASMISSNQPQHFGDGTRLSIL.

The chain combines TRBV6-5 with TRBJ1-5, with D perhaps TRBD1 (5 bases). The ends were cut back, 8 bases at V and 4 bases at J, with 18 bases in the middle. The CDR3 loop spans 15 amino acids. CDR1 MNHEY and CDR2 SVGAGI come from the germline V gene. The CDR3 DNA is TGTGCCAGCGGACTATGGGACGGACTTAATCAGCCCCAGCATTTT. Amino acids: CASGLWDGLNQPQHF.

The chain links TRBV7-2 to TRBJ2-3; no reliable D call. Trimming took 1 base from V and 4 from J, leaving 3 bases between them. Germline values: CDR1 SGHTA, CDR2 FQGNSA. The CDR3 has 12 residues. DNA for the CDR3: TGTGCCAGCAGCTTAGATTCAGATACGCAGTATTTT. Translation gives CASSLDSDTQYF.

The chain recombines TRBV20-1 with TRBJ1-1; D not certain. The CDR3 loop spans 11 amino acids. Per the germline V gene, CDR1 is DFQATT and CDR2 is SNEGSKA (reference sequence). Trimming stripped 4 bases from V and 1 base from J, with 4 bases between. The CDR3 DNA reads TGCAGTGCTATCGGGAACACTGAAGCTTTCTTT. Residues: CSAIGNTEAFF.

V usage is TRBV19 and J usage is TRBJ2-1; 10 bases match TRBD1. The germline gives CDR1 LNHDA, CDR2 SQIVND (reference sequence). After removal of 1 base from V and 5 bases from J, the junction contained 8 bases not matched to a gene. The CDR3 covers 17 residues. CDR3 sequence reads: CASSIGRGQGVNNEQFF. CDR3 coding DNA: TGTGCCAGTAGTATAGGGAGAGGACAGGGGGTTAACAATGAGCAGTTCTTC.

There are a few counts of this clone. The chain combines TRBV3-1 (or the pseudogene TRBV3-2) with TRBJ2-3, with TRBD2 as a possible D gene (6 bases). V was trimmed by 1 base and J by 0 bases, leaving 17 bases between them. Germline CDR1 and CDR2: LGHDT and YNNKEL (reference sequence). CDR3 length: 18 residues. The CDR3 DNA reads TGTGCCAGCAGCCAAGGGTTGTGGCGGGACTCTAGCACAGATACGCAGTATTTT. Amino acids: CASSQGLWRDSSTDTQYF.

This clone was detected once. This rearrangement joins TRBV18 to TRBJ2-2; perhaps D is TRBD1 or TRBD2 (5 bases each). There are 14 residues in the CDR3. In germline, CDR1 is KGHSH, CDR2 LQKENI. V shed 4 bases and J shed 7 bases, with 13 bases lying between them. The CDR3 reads CASSLRQTIGELFF. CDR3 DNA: TGTGCCAGCTCACTCCGACAGACTATCGGGGAGCTGTTTTTT.

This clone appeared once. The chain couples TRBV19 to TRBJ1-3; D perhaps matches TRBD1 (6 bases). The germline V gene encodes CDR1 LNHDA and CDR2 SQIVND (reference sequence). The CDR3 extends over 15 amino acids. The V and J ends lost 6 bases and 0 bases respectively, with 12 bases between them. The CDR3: CASSRGGISGNTIYF. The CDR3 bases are TGTGCCAGTAGCAGAGGGGGTATCTCTGGAAACACCATATATTTT.

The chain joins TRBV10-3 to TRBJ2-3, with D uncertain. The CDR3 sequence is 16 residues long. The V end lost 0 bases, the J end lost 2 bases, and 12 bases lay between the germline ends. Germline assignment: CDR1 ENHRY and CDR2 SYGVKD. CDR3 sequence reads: CAISESDGGNTDTQYF. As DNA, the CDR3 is TGTGCCATCAGTGAGTCGGATGGTGGTAACACAGATACGCAGTATTTT.

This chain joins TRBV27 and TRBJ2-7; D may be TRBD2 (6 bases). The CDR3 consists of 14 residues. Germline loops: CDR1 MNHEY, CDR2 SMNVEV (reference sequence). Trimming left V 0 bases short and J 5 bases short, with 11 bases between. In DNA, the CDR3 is TGTGCCAGCAGTTTATCGTACGCGGGGAACGAGCAGTACTTC. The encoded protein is CASSLSYAGNEQYF.

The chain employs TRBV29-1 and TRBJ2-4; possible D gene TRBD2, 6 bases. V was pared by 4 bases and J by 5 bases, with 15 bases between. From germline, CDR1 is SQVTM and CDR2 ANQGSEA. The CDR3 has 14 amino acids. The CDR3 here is CSVGLIGGENIQYF. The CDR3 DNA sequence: TGCAGCGTTGGGTTGATCGGAGGGGAAAACATTCAGTACTTC.

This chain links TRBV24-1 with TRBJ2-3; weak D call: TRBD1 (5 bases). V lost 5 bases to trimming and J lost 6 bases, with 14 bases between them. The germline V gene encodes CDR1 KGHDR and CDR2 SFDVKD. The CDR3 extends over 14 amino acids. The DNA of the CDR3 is TGTGCCACCAGTGCTGTAGGGGCTGGCGATACGCAGTATTTT. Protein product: CATSAVGAGDTQYF.

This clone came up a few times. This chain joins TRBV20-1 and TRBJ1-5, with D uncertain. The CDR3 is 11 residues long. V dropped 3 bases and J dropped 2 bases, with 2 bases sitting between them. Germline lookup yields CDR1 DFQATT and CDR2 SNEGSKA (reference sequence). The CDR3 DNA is TGCAGTGCTAGGGGCAATCAGCCCCAGCATTTT. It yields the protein CSARGNQPQHF.

The CDR3 sequence: CASSLGQGNGGYTF. The CDR3 nucleotides read TGTGCCAGCAGCTTGGGCCAGGGAAATGGTGGCTACACCTTC. This chain links TRBV5-5 with TRBJ1-2; a possible D gene is TRBD1 (5 bases). This CDR3 region has 14 residues. V was trimmed by 0 bases and J by 7 bases, leaving 13 bases between them. CDR1 and CDR2 from the germline V gene are SGHKS and YYEKEE (reference sequence). Using reference TRBV5-5 and TRBJ1-2 for the parts outside the CDR3, the full variable domain is DAGVTQSPTHLIKTRGQQVTLRCSPISGHKSVSWYQQVLGQGPQFIFQYYEKEERGRGNFPDRFSARQFPNYSSELNVNALLLGDSALYLCASSLGQGNGGYTFGSGTRLTVV.

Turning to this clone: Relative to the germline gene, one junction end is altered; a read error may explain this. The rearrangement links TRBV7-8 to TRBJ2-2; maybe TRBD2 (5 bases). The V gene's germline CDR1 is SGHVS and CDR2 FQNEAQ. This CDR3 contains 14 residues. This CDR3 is CASSLAGNTGELFF. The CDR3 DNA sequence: TGTGCCAGCAGCCTAGCCGGAAACACCGGGGAGCTGTTTTTT.

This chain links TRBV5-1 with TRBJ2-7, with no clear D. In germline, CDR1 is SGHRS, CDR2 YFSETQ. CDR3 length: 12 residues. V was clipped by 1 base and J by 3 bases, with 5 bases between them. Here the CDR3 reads CASSLSGYEQYF. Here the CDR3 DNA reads TGCGCCAGCAGCTTGAGTGGCTACGAGCAGTACTTC.

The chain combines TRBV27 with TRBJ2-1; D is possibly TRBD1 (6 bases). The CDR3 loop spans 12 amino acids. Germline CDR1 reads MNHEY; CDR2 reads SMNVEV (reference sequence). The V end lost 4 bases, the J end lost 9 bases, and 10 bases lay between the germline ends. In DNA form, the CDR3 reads TGTGCCAGCAGTTCCCAGGGGACTGAGCAGTTCTTC. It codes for CASSSQGTEQFF.

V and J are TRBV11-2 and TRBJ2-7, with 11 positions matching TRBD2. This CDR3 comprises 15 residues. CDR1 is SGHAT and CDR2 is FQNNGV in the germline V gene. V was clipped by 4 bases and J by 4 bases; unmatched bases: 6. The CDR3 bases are TGTGCCAGCAGCTCTCGACTAGCGGGAACTTACGAGCAGTACTTC. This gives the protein CASSSRLAGTYEQYF.

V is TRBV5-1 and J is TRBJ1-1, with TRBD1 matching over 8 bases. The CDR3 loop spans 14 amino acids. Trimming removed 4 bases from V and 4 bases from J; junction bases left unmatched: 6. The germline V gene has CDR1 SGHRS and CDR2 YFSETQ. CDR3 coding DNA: TGCGCCAGCAGCCCGGACAGGGTTAGCACTGAAGCTTTCTTT. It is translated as CASSPDRVSTEAFF.

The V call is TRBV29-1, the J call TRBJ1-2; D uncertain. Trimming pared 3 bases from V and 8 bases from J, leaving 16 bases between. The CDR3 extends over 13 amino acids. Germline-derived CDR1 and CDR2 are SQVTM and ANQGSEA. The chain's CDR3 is CSVDPERAEGYTF. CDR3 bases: TGCAGCGTTGACCCCGAGAGGGCTGAGGGCTACACCTTC.